Shown below are 3 T cell receptor beta chains from a single sample sequenced in a study of T-cell memory formation after mild COVID-19. Using its own MiXCR run on the 5' RACE reads, TCRdb lists one record per CDR3 protein. Counted here are around 500,000 distinct CDR3 sequences, 18% occurring once; the ten biggest clones make up 10% to 15%. Sequenced: PBMCs or a T cell subset sorted from them (not recorded which). The receptors derive from an adult woman who had mild COVID-19 (a few samples of this study predate the infection). Cell type and time point are not known.

This clonotype was detected a few times. The V gene is TRBV5-1, the J gene TRBJ2-2; D gene ambiguous. The CDR3 is 16 residues long. Per germline, CDR1 SGHRS and CDR2 YFSETQ. Between the trimmed V and J ends, which lost 2 bases and 0 bases, there was a span of 11 bases. CDR3 sequence (DNA): TGCGCCAGCAGCTTTAGGGCCCCGTCGAACACCGGGGAGCTGTTTTTT. Translated, it gives CASSFRAPSNTGELFF.

V gene TRBV12-3 or TRBV12-4 combines with J gene TRBJ2-6, with 9 bases fitting TRBD1. V shed 5 bases and J 4 bases; nucleotides not matched to a gene: 15. This CDR3 contains 19 residues. CDR3 sequence reads: CASSPGQGLFLSGANVLTF. The DNA for the CDR3 is TGTGCCAGCAGTCCGGGACAGGGCCTTTTCCTCTCGGGGGCCAACGTCCTGACTTTC.

This clonotype was seen many times. J is TRBJ2-3 and V is TRBV5-1, with D unclear. Germline-derived CDR1 and CDR2 are SGHRS and YFSETQ. CDR3 length: 15 residues. V was shortened by 0 bases and J by 5 bases, with 13 bases between the two germline ends. For the CDR3, the DNA is TGCGCCAGCAGCTTGGGGGGATCTAAAGAAGATACGCAGTATTTT. It specifies CASSLGGSKEDTQYF.